These 27 T cell receptor beta chains were all obtained from the same sample, sequenced in a study of OX40 agonist ivuxolimab in advanced cancers. Generated by immunoSEQ multiplex PCR, the TCRdb table keeps only in-frame clones and is missing some. This sample has about 80,000 clones, with approximately 89% found just once. The material was CD4+ or CD8+ T cells sorted from blood, obtained in a trial of the OX40 agonist ivuxolimab. The receptors were sampled from an adult with an advanced solid tumor such as melanoma, head and neck, liver or kidney cancer.

This clone was seen more than once but under ten times. This sequence joins TRBV6-1 and TRBJ1-1, with D unclear. Germline V CDR1 and CDR2: MNHNS, SASEGT. There are 14 residues in the CDR3. V lost 4 bases, J lost 8 bases, and 17 bases lay in between. The CDR3 spells CASSGYRKGLEAFF. The CDR3 DNA reads as TGTGCCAGCAGTGGATACCGCAAGGGATTAGAAGCTTTCTTT.

The chain links TRBV9 to TRBJ2-5; D could derive from TRBD1 or TRBD2 (5 bases each). With 3 bases removed from V and 3 bases from J, the gap between germline ends came to 15 bases. CDR1 and CDR2 (germline): SGDLS, YYNGEE. This CDR3 is built from 15 residues. CDR3 protein: CASSESPGQKETQYF. The DNA of the CDR3 is TGTGCCAGCAGCGAGAGCCCGGGGCAGAAAGAGACCCAGTACTTC.

This clone has just one count. This rearrangement joins TRBV28 to TRBJ2-5; D call uncertain. The V gene's germline CDR1 is MDHEN and CDR2 SYDVKM. The CDR3 sequence is 14 residues long. The V end was cut by 3 bases, the J end by 1 base, with 9 bases between. The CDR3 DNA follows: TGTGCCAGCAGTTTCGTGGCACCCCAAGAGACCCAGTACTTC. It specifies CASSFVAPQETQYF.

The rearrangement uses TRBV10-3 and TRBJ2-6; no definite D call. This CDR3 has 15 residues. Germline V gene lookup returns CDR1 ENHRY and CDR2 SYGVKD. Deletions cut 3 bases from V and 4 bases from J, with 10 bases between. CDR3 nucleotides: TGTGCCATCAGTGAATCTACCTTGGGGGCCAACGTCCTGACTTTC. Its translation is CAISESTLGANVLTF.

This chain uses TRBV20-1 with TRBJ2-1; the D is unclear. The V gene lost 3 bases and the J gene lost 8 bases, with 8 bases spanning the gap. The CDR3 consists of 11 residues. Per germline, CDR1 DFQATT and CDR2 SNEGSKA (reference sequence). The CDR3: CSARSPHEQFF. CDR3 DNA: TGCAGTGCTAGGTCTCCGCATGAGCAGTTCTTC.

The chain carries TRBV16 and TRBJ1-3; D call uncertain. The germline V gene has CDR1 KGHSY and CDR2 FQNENV. CDR3 size: 15 residues. The V end lost 2 bases, the J end lost 2 bases, and 10 bases lay between the germline ends. This chain's CDR3 is CASSQALQAGNTIYF. The DNA for the CDR3 is TGTGCCAGCAGCCAAGCCCTGCAAGCTGGAAACACCATATATTTT.

The V call is TRBV5-4, the J call TRBJ2-1; D perhaps matches TRBD1 (5 bases). This CDR3 spans 19 amino acids. In germline, CDR1 is SGHNT, CDR2 YYREEE (reference sequence). Deletions cut 1 base from V and 5 bases from J, with 25 bases between. Here the CDR3 DNA reads TGTGCCAGCAGCTTGTCGTACCCCCAACAGGTTTGGAAGGACAATGAGCAGTTCTTC. Protein: CASSLSYPQQVWKDNEQFF. Full variable domain (outside the CDR3, taken from reference TRBV5-4 and TRBJ2-1): ETGVTQSPTHLIKTRGQQVTLRCSSQSGHNTVSWYQQALGQGPQFIFQYYREEENGRGNFPPRFSGLQFPNYSSELNVNALELDDSALYLCASSLSYPQQVWKDNEQFFGPGTRLTVL.

This chain connects TRBV15 to TRBJ1-1, with D unresolved. Germline assignment: CDR1 LNHNV and CDR2 YYDKDF (reference sequence). The CDR3 is 16 amino acids. The ends were cut back, 5 bases at V and 1 base at J, with 17 bases in the middle. CDR3 DNA sequence: TGTGCCACCAGCGGCTTTCGGAGAGGCCCGAACACTGAAGCTTTCTTT. Encoded protein: CATSGFRRGPNTEAFF.

The rearrangement links TRBV5-8 to TRBJ2-5; perhaps TRBD1 as D (5 bases). The CDR3 is 15 amino acids. CDR1 and CDR2 (germline): SGHTS, YDEGEE. The V end lost 0 bases, the J end lost 3 bases, and 12 bases lay between the germline ends. The chain's CDR3 is CASSLVQGREETQYF. The CDR3 coding sequence is TGTGCCAGCAGCTTGGTGCAGGGCAGGGAAGAGACCCAGTACTTC.

This clone was detected only once. The rearrangement links TRBV29-1 to TRBJ1-4; 7 bases are a match to TRBD1. V dropped 0 bases and J dropped 7; count of bases not matched to a gene: 11. Germline V CDR1 and CDR2: SQVTM, ANQGSEA. The length of the CDR3 is 16 residues. The CDR3 loop reads CSVEDGRRGRGEKLFF. CDR3 nucleotides: TGCAGCGTTGAAGATGGGCGGAGGGGGCGAGGTGAAAAACTGTTTTTT.

The rearrangement joins TRBV6-1 to TRBJ1-6; D gene unclear. Germline V gene lookup returns CDR1 MNHNS and CDR2 SASEGT. V lost 0 bases to trimming and J lost 15 bases, with 18 bases between them. The CDR3 contains 15 residues. CDR3 nucleotides: TGTGCCAGCAGTGAAGCGTTTGGCGGCTACCCTATCCTCCACTTT. It translates to CASSEAFGGYPILHF.

This chain uses TRBV7-9 with TRBJ2-1; D perhaps matches TRBD2 (6 bases). The CDR3 extends over 13 amino acids. From germline, CDR1 is SEHNR and CDR2 FQNEAQ (reference sequence). The V end lost 5 bases, the J end lost 6 bases, and 11 bases lay between the germline ends. CDR3 protein: CASSLGGSNEQFF. The CDR3 DNA is TGTGCCAGCAGCCTTGGGGGGAGCAATGAGCAGTTCTTC.

This clone came up once. V usage is TRBV7-5 and J usage is TRBJ1-5; TRBD1, the table's D call, lacks a check against the DNA. TRBV7-5 is reported as a pseudogene. The CDR3 extends over 17 amino acids. CDR3 amino acids: CVRSLEGGGQGSQPQHF. The CDR3 DNA reads as TGTGTCAGAAGCTTAGAGGGAGGAGGACAGGGGTCTCAGCCCCAGCATTTT.

V is TRBV2 and J is TRBJ1-1, with D perhaps TRBD1 (5 bases). The CDR3 has 18 residues. V gave up 0 bases and J gave up 4 bases, with 21 bases separating them. Germline V gene sequence: CDR1 SNHLY, CDR2 FYNNEI. CDR3 protein: CASSEARGGNFQVTEAFF. The DNA for the CDR3 is TGTGCCAGCAGTGAAGCGCGGGGCGGCAACTTCCAGGTCACTGAAGCTTTCTTT.

V and J are TRBV4-2 and TRBJ2-3; D is ambiguous. The V and J ends lost 7 bases and 0 bases respectively, with 14 bases between them. Per germline, CDR1 LGHNA and CDR2 YNFKEQ. This CDR3 is 15 amino acids long. This chain's CDR3 is CASTSGPGSTDTQYF. Written as DNA, the CDR3 is TGTGCCAGCACCTCCGGTCCCGGTAGCACAGATACGCAGTATTTT.

Concerning this clone itself: This CDR3 is also generated by other DNA sequences in the sample. This chain uses TRBV6-6 with TRBJ1-1; 9 positions agree with TRBD1. The CDR3 extends over 15 amino acids. Trimming took 6 bases from V and 11 from J; bases not matched to a gene: 16. Germline V gene data show CDR1 as MNHNY and CDR2 as SVGAGI (reference sequence). For the CDR3, the DNA is TGTGCCAGCAGGAAACCGACAGGGGGTGGACGAGGGGCTTTCTTT. Translated, it gives CASRKPTGGGRGAFF.

The chain couples TRBV19 to TRBJ2-4; D unresolved. The V end was cut by 1 base, the J end by 5 bases, with 12 bases between. Germline CDR1 and CDR2: LNHDA and SQIVND (reference sequence). This CDR3 comprises 15 residues. Here the CDR3 reads CASSIGRVAQNIQYF. For the CDR3, the DNA is TGTGCCAGTAGTATAGGCCGGGTAGCACAAAACATTCAGTACTTC.

V gene TRBV9 combines with J gene TRBJ2-1; possibly TRBD1 for D (6 bases). Trimming left V 2 bases short and J 4 bases short, with 13 bases between. The CDR3 runs to 15 residues. CDR1 and CDR2 from the germline V gene are SGDLS and YYNGEE. The DNA for the CDR3 is TGTGCCAGCAGCGTTTGGGACATTTCTTACAATGAGCAGTTCTTC. Translating gives CASSVWDISYNEQFF.

The chain joins TRBV2 to TRBJ2-7; 10 bases are a match to TRBD1. This CDR3 spans 14 amino acids. Germline V gives CDR1 SNHLY, CDR2 FYNNEI. After removal of 5 bases from V and 9 bases from J, the junction contained 10 bases not matched to a gene. CDR3 coding DNA: TGTGCCAGCAGTTTGGTCCGGACAGGGGGGACGCAGTACTTC. Amino acid sequence: CASSLVRTGGTQYF.

The rearrangement links TRBV5-1 to TRBJ1-3, with D uncertain. V lost 4 bases, J lost 7 bases, and 15 bases lay in between. There are 14 residues in the CDR3. The V gene's germline CDR1 is SGHRS and CDR2 YFSETQ. CDR3 nucleotide sequence: TGCGCCAGCAGCGACGGCGGTGTTGGGAACACCATATATTTT. Translated, it gives CASSDGGVGNTIYF.

The V call is TRBV9, the J call TRBJ2-3; a possible D gene is TRBD1 (5 bases). This CDR3 contains 15 residues. CDR1 and CDR2 (germline): SGDLS, YYNGEE. Trimming left V 4 bases short and J 6 bases short, with 18 bases between. CDR3 sequence (DNA): TGTGCCAGCAGCCCAGTAGTAGGGGTCGGCGATACGCAGTATTTT. Its protein is CASSPVVGVGDTQYF.

This clone is a singleton in its sample. The V gene is TRBV28, the J gene TRBJ1-1, with D unclear. Trimming pared 6 bases from V and 1 base from J, leaving 12 bases between. Germline V gene sequence: CDR1 MDHEN, CDR2 SYDVKM. The CDR3 is made up of 14 amino acids. The CDR3 spells CASRPGGENTEAFF. CDR3 in DNA: TGTGCCAGCAGGCCAGGCGGGGAGAACACTGAAGCTTTCTTT. The full variable domain, in which reference TRBV28 and TRBJ1-1 provide the parts outside the CDR3, is DVKVTQSSRYLVKRTGEKVFLECVQDMDHENMFWYRQDPGLGLRLIYFSYDVKMKEKGDIPEGYSVSREKKERFSLILESASTNQTSMYLCASRPGGENTEAFFGQGTRLTVV.

In this sample, this clone turned up once. The chain has TRBV14 and TRBJ2-7, with D perhaps matching TRBD1 or TRBD2 (5 bases each). CDR1 SGHDN and CDR2 FVKESK come from the germline V gene. This CDR3 spans 15 amino acids. V lost 3 bases, J lost 0 bases, and 12 bases lay in between. CDR3 coding DNA: TGTGCCAGCAGCCAGGTACACGGGGCCTCCTACGAGCAGTACTTC. This gives the protein CASSQVHGASYEQYF.

The chain employs TRBV6-1 and TRBJ2-7, with 14 bases that match TRBD2. The CDR3 covers 15 residues. The germline gives CDR1 MNHNS, CDR2 SASEGT. With 6 bases clipped from V and 2 bases from J, the junction kept 3 bases outside the gene matches. This CDR3 reads CASRETSGRAYEQYF. CDR3 in DNA: TGTGCCAGCAGGGAGACTAGCGGGAGGGCCTACGAGCAGTACTTC.

This clone showed up just once. Here the CDR3 DNA reads TGTGCCAGTAGTATTCAAGGGGCGCGAGACACTGAAGCTTTCTTT. This codes for CASSIQGARDTEAFF. The chain has TRBV19 and TRBJ1-1; possible D gene TRBD1, 5 bases. From germline, CDR1 is LNHDA and CDR2 SQIVND (reference sequence). The CDR3 extends over 15 amino acids. The V gene lost 3 bases and the J gene lost 3 bases, with 14 bases spanning the gap.

The table lists this clone with a count of one. The genes are TRBV15 and TRBJ2-1; unclear D gene. V was clipped by 0 bases and J by 5 bases, with 14 bases between them. Germline V gene data show CDR1 as LNHNV and CDR2 as YYDKDF (reference sequence). The CDR3 has 16 amino acids. CDR3 residues: CATSRDSWFRHNEQFF. The CDR3 bases are TGTGCCACCAGCAGAGATTCGTGGTTTAGGCACAATGAGCAGTTCTTC.

V gene TRBV27 combines with J gene TRBJ2-4; TRBD1 aligns across 7 bases. The junction had 14 bases not matched to a gene; V was cut back by 6 bases and J by 6 bases. The germline gives CDR1 MNHEY, CDR2 SMNVEV (reference sequence). This CDR3 is 16 amino acids long. The CDR3 loop reads CASSKRQGPQGNIQYF. CDR3 DNA sequence: TGTGCCAGCAGCAAAAGACAGGGCCCGCAAGGAAACATTCAGTACTTC.